Each of the 3 T cell receptor beta chains below was sequenced from the same sample in a study of CDR3 diversity in severe acne. Each CDR3 protein gets one entry after TCRdb re-called the PCR reads with MiXCR. The table has 90,000 or so distinct CDR3 sequences, around half seen once; the top ten hold around 10%. The sequencing input was blood. The origin of the receptors is a male donor in good health, serving as a control.

Comments on this clonotype: At one end the junction does not follow the germline gene, possibly because of a read error. J is TRBJ1-5 and V is TRBV7-8, with D possibly matching TRBD1 (5 bases). The CDR3 covers 18 residues. The germline gives CDR1 SGHVS, CDR2 FQNEAQ. CDR3 sequence (DNA): TGTGCCAGCAGCCCGTACCGGGACGGAAGGTCGGGCAATCAGCCCCTGCATTTT. It is translated as CASSPYRDGRSGNQPLHF.

This clonotype was seen just once. Since a much larger clone is just one base distant, this may be a read error. The chain carries TRBV29-1 and TRBJ1-4; no firm D call. Germline CDR1 reads SQVTM; CDR2 reads ANQGSEA. The CDR3 length is 12 residues. The CDR3 coding sequence is TGCAGCGCTCACTTTGCCGAAGAAAAACTGGTTTTT. Its protein product is CSAHFAEEKLVF.

Comments on this clonotype: This probably arose from a read error, given a far larger clone one base away. The rearrangement links TRBV29-1 to TRBJ2-5; D call uncertain. V lost 7 bases and J lost 2, with 17 bases in between. Germline-derived CDR1 and CDR2 are SQVTM and ANQGSEA. The CDR3 extends over 14 amino acids. CDR3 DNA: TGCAGCGCCAGTCGTCTTGGGAAACAAGAGACCCAGTACTTC. Translating gives CSASRLGKQETQYF.